This T cell receptor beta chain appears in the sequencing data of a study of shared clonotypes between healthy human individuals. Germline CDR1 and CDR2: MGHRA and YSYEKL. The CDR3 spans 16 residues. The J segment lost 5 bases and the V segment lost 5 bases, leaving 10 bases of the junction unmatched. Using immunoSEQ multiplex PCR, the repertoire was profiled, and TCRdb retains in-frame clones only, with some absent. Found here are millions of clones, roughly 95% of them singletons; the top ten hold approximately 0.13%. The origin of this receptor is a man aged 18-30 years in good health. The chain combines TRBV4-1 with TRBJ2-5, with 11 positions matching TRBD1. The sample comprised naive CD4+ T cells sorted from blood. Subset described: CD45RA+ positively selected. Written as DNA, the CDR3 is TGCGCCAGCAGCTTTCGGACAGGGGGCGGGTTGGAGACCCAGTACTTC. It encodes CASSFRTGGGLETQYF.